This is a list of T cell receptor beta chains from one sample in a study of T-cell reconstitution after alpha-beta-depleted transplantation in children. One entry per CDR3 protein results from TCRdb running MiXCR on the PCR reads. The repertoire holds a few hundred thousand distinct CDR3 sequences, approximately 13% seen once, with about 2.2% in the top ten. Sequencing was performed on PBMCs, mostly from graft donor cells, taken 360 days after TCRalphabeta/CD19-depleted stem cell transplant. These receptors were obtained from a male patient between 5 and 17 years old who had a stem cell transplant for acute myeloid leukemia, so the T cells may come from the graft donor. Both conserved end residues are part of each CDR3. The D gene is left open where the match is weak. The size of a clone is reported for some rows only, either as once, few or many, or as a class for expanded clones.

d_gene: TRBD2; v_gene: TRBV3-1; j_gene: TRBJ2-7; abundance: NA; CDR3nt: TGTGCCAGCAGGACTCGTCGAGCGGGAGGGCCCTACGAGCAGTACTTC; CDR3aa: CASRTRRAGGPYEQYF
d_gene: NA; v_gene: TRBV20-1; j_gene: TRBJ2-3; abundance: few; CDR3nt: TGCAGTGCCCCCCGCCGGGGGGCTGGAGATACGCAGTATTTT; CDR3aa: CSAPRRGAGDTQYF
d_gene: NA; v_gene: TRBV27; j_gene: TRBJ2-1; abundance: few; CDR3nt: TGTGCCAGCAGTTTATCACTAGCTCGGATTGGTGAGCAGTTCTTC; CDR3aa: CASSLSLARIGEQFF
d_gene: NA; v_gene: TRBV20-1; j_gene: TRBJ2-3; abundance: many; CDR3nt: TGCAGTGCTAGAGATCGACTCGGAGCAGATACGCAGTATTTT; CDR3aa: CSARDRLGADTQYF
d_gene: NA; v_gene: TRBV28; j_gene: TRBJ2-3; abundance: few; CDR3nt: TGTGCCAGCAGTAGCAGCGGAGGAGATACGCAGTATTTT; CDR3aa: CASSSSGGDTQYF
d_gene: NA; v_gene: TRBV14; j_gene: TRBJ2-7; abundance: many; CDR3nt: TGTGCCAGCAGTCCACGAGCCCCCCGGCTGCACCTCTCCTACGAGCAGTACTTC; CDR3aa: CASSPRAPRLHLSYEQYF
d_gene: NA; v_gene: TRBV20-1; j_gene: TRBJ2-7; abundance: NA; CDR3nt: TGCAGTGCTAGAGATCCCCAGATCTACGAGCAGTACTTC; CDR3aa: CSARDPQIYEQYF
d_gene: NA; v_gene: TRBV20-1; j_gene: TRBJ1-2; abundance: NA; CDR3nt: TGCAGTGCTAGTCTCGGACTGGACCTCTATGGCTACACCTTC; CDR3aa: CSASLGLDLYGYTF
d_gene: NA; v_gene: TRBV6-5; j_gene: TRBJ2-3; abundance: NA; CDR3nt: TGTGCCAGCAGTTACCACTCAGATTGGGGACTCGATAGCACAGATACGCAGTATTTT; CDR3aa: CASSYHSDWGLDSTDTQYF
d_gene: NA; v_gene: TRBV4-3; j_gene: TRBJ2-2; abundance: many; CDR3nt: TGCGCCAGCAGCCCCGGACAGTTAAGGAACACCGGGGAGCTGTTTTTT; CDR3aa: CASSPGQLRNTGELFF
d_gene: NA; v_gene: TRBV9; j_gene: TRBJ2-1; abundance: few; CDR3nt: TGTGCCAGCAGCGTAGCTAGCAGAGGCAATGAGCAGTTCTTC; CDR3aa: CASSVASRGNEQFF
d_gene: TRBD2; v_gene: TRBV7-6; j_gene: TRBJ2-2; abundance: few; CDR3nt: TGTGCCAGCAGCCGACTAGCGGTAGAGCCGAACACCGGGGAGCTGTTTTTT; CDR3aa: CASSRLAVEPNTGELFF
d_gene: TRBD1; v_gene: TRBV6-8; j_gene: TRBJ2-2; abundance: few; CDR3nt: TGTGCCAGCAGCGCGACAGGGAGCGACACCGGGGAGCTGTTTTTT; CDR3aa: CASSATGSDTGELFF
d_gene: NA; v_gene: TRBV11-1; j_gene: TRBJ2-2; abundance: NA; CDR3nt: TGTGCCAGCAGCGACGGTAGGGTCACCGGGGAGCTGTTTTTT; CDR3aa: CASSDGRVTGELFF
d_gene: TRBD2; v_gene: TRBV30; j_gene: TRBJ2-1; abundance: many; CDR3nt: TGTGCCTGGATGGGGGGGAATGAGCAGTTCTTC; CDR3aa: CAWMGGNEQFF
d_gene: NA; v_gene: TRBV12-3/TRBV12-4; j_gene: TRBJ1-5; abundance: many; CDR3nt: TGTGCCAGCGCAATACGAGGAGGGGGAGGCTATAGCAATCAGCCCCAGCATTTT; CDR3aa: CASAIRGGGGYSNQPQHF
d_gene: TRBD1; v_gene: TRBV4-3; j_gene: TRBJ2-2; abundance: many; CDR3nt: TGCGCCAGCACCACTAAGGGGACAGGGTCCCCCGTGAACACCGGGGAGCTGTTTTTT; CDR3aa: CASTTKGTGSPVNTGELFF
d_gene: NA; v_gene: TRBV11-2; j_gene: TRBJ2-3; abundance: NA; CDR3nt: TGTGCCAGCAGCTCGGGGGTGCTAGCGTCCGGCACAGATACGCAGTATTTT; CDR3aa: CASSSGVLASGTDTQYF
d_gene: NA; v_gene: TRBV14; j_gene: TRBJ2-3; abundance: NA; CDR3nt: TGTGCCAGCAGCCAAGGGAGGGAGAAAAATACGCAGTATTTT; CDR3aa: CASSQGREKNTQYF
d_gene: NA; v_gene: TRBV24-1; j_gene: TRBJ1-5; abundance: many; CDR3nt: TGTGCCACCAGTGATTCGGCAGTCGCTATGGGCAATCAGCCCCAGCATTTT; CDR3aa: CATSDSAVAMGNQPQHF
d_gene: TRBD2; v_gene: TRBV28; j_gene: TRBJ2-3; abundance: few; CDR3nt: TGTGCCAGCAGTTTCCCACTAAGACTAGCGGGAAGCACAGATACGCAGTATTTT; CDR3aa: CASSFPLRLAGSTDTQYF
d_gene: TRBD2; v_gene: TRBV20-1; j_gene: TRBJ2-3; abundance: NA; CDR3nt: TGCAGTGCTAGAGAACCATCGGGACTAGCTAGGGATACGCAGTATTTT; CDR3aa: CSAREPSGLARDTQYF